The clone carrying this TCR beta chain was counted at least ten times. With 3 bases clipped from V and 9 bases from J, the junction kept 15 bases outside the gene matches. This CDR3 has 18 amino acids. Germline CDR1 and CDR2: SGDLS and YYNGEE. The sample originates from a study of response to subunit inactivated influenza vaccine. TCRdb processed the RT-PCR reads anew with MiXCR; each CDR3 protein has one entry. Among roughly 460,000 distinct CDR3 sequences, around 9.9% were seen once, and the ten largest hold approximately 12%. The receptor was derived from a man aged 50 or older who received an inactivated influenza vaccine. The sequences come from PBMCs from blood, collected roughly 46 days after vaccination. This chain links TRBV9 with TRBJ2-1; 13 bases are shared with TRBD2. For the CDR3, the DNA is TGTGCCAGCAGCGCGTTATCCGGGACTAGCGGGAATCGAGGTGAGCAGTTCTTC. It yields the protein CASSALSGTSGNRGEQFF.